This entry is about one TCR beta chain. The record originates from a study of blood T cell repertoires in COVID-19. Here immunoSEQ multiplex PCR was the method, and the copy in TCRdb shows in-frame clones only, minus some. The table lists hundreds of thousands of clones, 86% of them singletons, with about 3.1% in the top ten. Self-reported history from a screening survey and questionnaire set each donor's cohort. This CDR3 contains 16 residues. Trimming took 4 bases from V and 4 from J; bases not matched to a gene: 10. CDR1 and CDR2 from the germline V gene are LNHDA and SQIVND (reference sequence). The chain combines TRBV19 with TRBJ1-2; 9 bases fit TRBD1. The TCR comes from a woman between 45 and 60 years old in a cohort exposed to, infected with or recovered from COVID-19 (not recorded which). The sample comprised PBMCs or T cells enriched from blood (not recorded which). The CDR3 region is CASSRGTGSLSYGYTF. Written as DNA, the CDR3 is TGTGCCAGTAGTAGAGGGACAGGGTCCCTTTCCTATGGCTACACCTTC.